The present entry profiles one T cell receptor (beta chain) with its context. This clone has just one count. This receptor's antigen is unknown. The sample holds no much larger clone one base away, and base qualities are not on file. Each collaborating institution followed its own protocols to collect whole blood in K2EDTA tubes. For TCRbeta analysis, collaborators shipped samples as frozen whole blood, isolated PBMCs, or DNA extracted from either of those sample types. This sample is drawn from a study of blood T cell repertoires in COVID-19 (dated by TCRdb to 2019 to 2021). Broadly, across the study: Samples from collaborators originated in the United States, Italy and Spain and spanned both the acute and convalescent phases of COVID-19. The prospective study material was composed of cDNA or gDNA derived from T cells, B-cell-depleted T cells, or PBMCs. The dataset comprised deeply sampled blood TCRbeta repertoires from subjects exposed to, actively infected with, or recovered from COVID-19. The repertoires were released in a freely available public database intended as a resource for research on the immune response to SARS-CoV-2. The samples were drawn from the first 160 participants of the ongoing ImmuneRACE study and from 1,254 subjects provided by 6 global collaborators. Nearly every sample came with metadata listing a de-identified subject ID, COVID-19 status, age in years and sex. Where available, HLA class I and class II types were taken from metadata supplied by the sample provider and were not determined by assay-based typing.

What the work shows at the level of the full study, not this receptor alone: Clinical and demographic metadata were provided uncurated, with the amount varying by source and participant.

The immunoSEQ Assay, a bias-controlled multiplex PCR, was used to amplify TCRbeta CDR3 regions from genomic DNA. The study's processing was this. The number of nucleated cells in each sample was estimated by amplification of reference gene primers within the assay. Sequence reads were collapsed and filtered to measure the absolute abundance of every unique TCRbeta CDR3 rearrangement. Productive Simpson clonality was computed per sample as the square root of Simpson's diversity index over productive rearrangements. TCRdb provides this immuneACCESS table in a form limited to in-frame rearrangements. Some clones are lacking; in checked studies, under half of them reflect an unresolved V gene, and why the rest are absent is not known. That table supplies the V and J calls and clone size; D and trimming were determined from the DNA. The sample profile shows about 100,000 clones; over 75% of them were found once. Around 10% of the sample is taken by the ten largest.

V has 7 bases trimmed and J has 5 bases trimmed; junction bases matching no gene number 6. CDR1 and CDR2 were assigned from the germline V gene as MNHEY and SVGAGI. The CDR3 spans 13 residues, from the cysteine through the phenylalanine. Left in the record is the CDR3 DNA by itself, 39 bases read in frame from the first base. The TCR sequence derives from a woman between 25 and 40 years old with acute or convalescent COVID-19. The rearrangement joined TRBV6-5 to TRBJ1-1; 8 nucleotides in the junction match TRBD1. The sequenced material came from peripheral blood. The CDR3 amino acid sequence is: CASIDRGSTEAFF. The DNA sequence is as follows: TGTGCCAGCATCGACAGGGGTTCTACTGAAGCTTTCTTT.